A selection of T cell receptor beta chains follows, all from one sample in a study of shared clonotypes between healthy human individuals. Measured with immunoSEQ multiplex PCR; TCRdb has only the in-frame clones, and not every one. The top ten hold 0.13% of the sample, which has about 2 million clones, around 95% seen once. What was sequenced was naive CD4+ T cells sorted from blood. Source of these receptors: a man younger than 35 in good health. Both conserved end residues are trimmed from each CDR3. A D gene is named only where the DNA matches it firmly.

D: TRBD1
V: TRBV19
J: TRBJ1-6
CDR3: ASSFGTGDSPLH

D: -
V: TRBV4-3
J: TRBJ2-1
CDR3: ASSPAGGWDEQF

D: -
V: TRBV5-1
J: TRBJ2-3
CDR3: ASTTQWGGTDTQY

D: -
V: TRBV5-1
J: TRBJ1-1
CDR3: ASSHPLGEAF

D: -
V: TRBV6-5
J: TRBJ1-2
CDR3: ATRDGNYGYT

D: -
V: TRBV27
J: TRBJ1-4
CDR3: ASSFGKVEKLF

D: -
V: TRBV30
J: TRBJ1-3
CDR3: AWSSQDGNTIY

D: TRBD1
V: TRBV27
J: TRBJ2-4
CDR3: ASSPPKQGALAKNIQY

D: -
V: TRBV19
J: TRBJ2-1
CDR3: ASIGGESSYNEQF

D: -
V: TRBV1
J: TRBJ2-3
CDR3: TSSQVQGRTDTQY

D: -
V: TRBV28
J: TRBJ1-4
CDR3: ASSLRRGVLEKLF

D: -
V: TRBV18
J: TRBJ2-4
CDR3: ASSPPSAGSDIQY

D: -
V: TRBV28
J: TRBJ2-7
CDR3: ASSLWDGGYEQY

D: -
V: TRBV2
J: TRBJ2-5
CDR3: ASSESGAGGETQY

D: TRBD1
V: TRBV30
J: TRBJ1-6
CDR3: AWRDRADSPLH

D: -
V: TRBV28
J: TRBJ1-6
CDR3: ASSFRVRGTPLPNSPLH

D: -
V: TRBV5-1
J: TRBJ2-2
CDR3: ASSPGSNTGELF

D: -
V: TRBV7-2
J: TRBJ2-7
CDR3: ASSFRASYEQY

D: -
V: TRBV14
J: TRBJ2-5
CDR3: ASSQIQETQY

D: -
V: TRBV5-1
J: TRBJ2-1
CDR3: ASSRTTGTIYEQF

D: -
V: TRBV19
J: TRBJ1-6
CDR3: ASSKGAYNSPLH

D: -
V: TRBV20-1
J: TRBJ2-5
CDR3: SVGWGQY

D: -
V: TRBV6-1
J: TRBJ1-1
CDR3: ASIGGLTEAF

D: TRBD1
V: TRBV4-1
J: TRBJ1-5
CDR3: ASSHTLDRGHYQPQH

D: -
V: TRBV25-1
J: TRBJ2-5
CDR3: ASSESRGRETQY

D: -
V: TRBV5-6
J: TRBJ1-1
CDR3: ASSLAVMNTEAF

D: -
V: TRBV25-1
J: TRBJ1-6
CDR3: ASRRWGVENSPLH

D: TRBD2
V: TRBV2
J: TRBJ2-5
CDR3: ATTRGGARETQY

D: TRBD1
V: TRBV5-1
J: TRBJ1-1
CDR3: ASSLPGTGGKAEAF

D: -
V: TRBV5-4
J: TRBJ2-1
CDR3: ASSPGTGRGTRVDEQF

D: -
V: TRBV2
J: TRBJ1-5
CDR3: ASSEGGGAGQPQH

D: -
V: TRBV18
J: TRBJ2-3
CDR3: ASSPGPPSDTQY